This T cell receptor beta chain was recorded in a study of cytomegalovirus exposure and HLA in healthy donors. Study-wide background: The Caucasian-associated ancestry cluster contained roughly four fifths of the 398 genotyped donors.

V was pared by 6 bases and J by 5 bases, with 9 bases of the junction left unmatched. Germline loops: CDR1 MNHEY, CDR2 SVGAGI. This CDR3 has 15 amino acids. Of note for this clone: Its antigen is unknown.

The PCR employed 60 Vbeta primers together with 13 Jbeta primers. The table came from immunoSEQ multiplex PCR; TCRdb's copy has only in-frame clones and leaves some out. The sample shows some 150,000 clones, approximately 80% of them seen only once. Findings and limits, study-wide: There was a cluster of highly shared sequence variants that was likely a sequencing artifact.

The source of this sequence is a woman younger than 35 in good health and CMV-seronegative. This chain links TRBV6-5 with TRBJ2-5; 10 bases line up with TRBD2. The sequenced material came from PBMCs. This chain's CDR3 is CASSERSGGAETQYF. CDR3 sequence (DNA): TGTGCCAGCAGCGAACGGAGCGGGGGGGCGGAGACCCAGTACTTC.